The source of this T cell receptor (beta chain) is a study of control samples from healthy donors and cancer patients. The data were produced by immunoSEQ multiplex PCR, yet TCRdb's version contains in-frame clones alone and is incomplete. The sample shows about 89,000 clones, around nine tenths of them seen only once. Looked up from germline, CDR1 is LNHDA and CDR2 is SQIVND (reference sequence). This CDR3 has 13 residues. V was clipped by 6 bases and J by 5 bases; unmatched bases: 6. The chain links TRBV19 to TRBJ1-1; 7 bases are shared with TRBD1. Source material: blood. The clonotype comes from a man aged 25-45 years in good health. CDR3 protein: CASRDRDRTEAFF. CDR3 nucleotide sequence: TGTGCCAGTAGAGACAGGGATCGTACTGAAGCTTTCTTT.